The T cell receptor beta chain described here comes from a study of T cell responses to AZD1222 COVID-19 vaccine. The length of the CDR3 is 14 residues. CDR1 is LNHDA and CDR2 is SQIVND in the germline V gene (reference sequence). V shed 3 bases, J shed 9 bases, and the junction held 3 bases outside the gene matches. Sequencing was performed with immunoSEQ multiplex PCR; in TCRdb, only in-frame clones are kept and a portion is missing. This sample yields 26,000 or so clones, of which roughly 90% are seen a single time; over 7% belongs to the top ten. This TCR came from an adult who received the AZD1222 COVID-19 vaccine. V is TRBV19 and J is TRBJ2-1; the match to TRBD1 covers 12 bases. This specimen was peripheral blood, taken 28 days after the second AZD1222 dose. CDR3 nucleotide sequence: TGTGCCAGTAGTATGGGACAGGGGGCGGGTGAGCAGTTCTTC. It encodes CASSMGQGAGEQFF.